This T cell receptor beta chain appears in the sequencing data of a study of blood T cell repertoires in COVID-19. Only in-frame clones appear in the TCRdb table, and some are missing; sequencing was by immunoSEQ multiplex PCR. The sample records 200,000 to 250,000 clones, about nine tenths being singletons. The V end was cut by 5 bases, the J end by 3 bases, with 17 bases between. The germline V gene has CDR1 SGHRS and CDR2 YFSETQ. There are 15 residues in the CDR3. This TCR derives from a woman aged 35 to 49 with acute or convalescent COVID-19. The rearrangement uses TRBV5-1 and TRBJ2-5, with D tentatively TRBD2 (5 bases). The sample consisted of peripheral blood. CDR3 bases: TGCGCCAGCAGTTGGCGATGGGAGAAGGAAGAGACCCAGTACTTC. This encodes CASSWRWEKEETQYF.